A selection of T cell receptor beta chains follows, all from one sample in a study of CD8 T cells in Susac syndrome. TCRdb re-analysed the immunoSEQ multiplex PCR reads in MiXCR, keeping a single row per CDR3 protein. The table has about 160,000 distinct CDR3 sequences, about 96% seen once; the top ten hold approximately 0.12%. The sequencing sample was made of CD4+ T cells from PBMCs. These receptors originate from a human donor with Susac syndrome. Both conserved end residues are part of each CDR3. Fields, in order: CDR3 DNA, CDR3 protein, D gene, J gene, clone size, V gene. The D gene is left open where the match is weak. Only some rows state a clone size, as once, few, many or a class for expanded clones.

TGTGCCAGCTCACCAGGAGTTCAGGCAGGGTTGGAGCCCCAGCATTTT CASSPGVQAGLEPQHF NA TRBJ1-5 NA TRBV18
TGTGCCAGTAGCCTAACCGGGACAGCGCGGTATGGCTACACCTTC CASSLTGTARYGYTF TRBD1 TRBJ1-2 NA TRBV19
TGTGCCAGCAGTTTCCGGATCCAAGAGACCCAGTACTTC CASSFRIQETQYF NA TRBJ2-5 NA TRBV12-3/TRBV12-4
TGTGCCAGCAGCGTAGGCCTTTCCGGGTACGAGCAGTACTTC CASSVGLSGYEQYF NA TRBJ2-7 NA TRBV9
TGCAGCGTGACTACAGGGACAAATCAGCCCCAGCATTTT CSVTTGTNQPQHF NA TRBJ1-5 NA TRBV29-1
TGTGCCAGCAGTTTAAATGTCCTCGGGGCGGGCAATGAGCAGTTCTTC CASSLNVLGAGNEQFF NA TRBJ2-1 NA TRBV28
TGTGCCAGCAGCCCCTCGGGGTGGGGATTGGACACTGAAGCTTTCTTT CASSPSGWGLDTEAFF NA TRBJ1-1 NA TRBV7-8
TGTGCCAGCTCGACAGGGACCGGCGGGGAGCTGTTTTTT CASSTGTGGELFF TRBD1 TRBJ2-2 NA TRBV18
TGCAGTGCTCCCGGGACAGTTCTTAATGAGCAGTTCTTC CSAPGTVLNEQFF TRBD1 TRBJ2-1 NA TRBV20-1
TGTGCCAGCAGCCGATTTGGTTCTACAAATGAGCAGTTCTTC CASSRFGSTNEQFF NA TRBJ2-1 NA TRBV12-3/TRBV12-4
TGTGCCAGCAGCGTATCCGGGGCCGATCAGCCCCAGCATTTT CASSVSGADQPQHF NA TRBJ1-5 once TRBV9
TGTGCCAGCAGCCCGGACAGAAATAACTATGGCTACACCTTC CASSPDRNNYGYTF NA TRBJ1-2 NA TRBV5-6
TGTGCCACCCAGACCGAATCCAATCAGCCCCAGCATTTT CATQTESNQPQHF NA TRBJ1-5 NA TRBV15
TGTGCCAGCAATCCGAATCAGCCCCAGCATTTT CASNPNQPQHF NA TRBJ1-5 NA TRBV6-4
TGTGCCTGGAGTGACAGCTATGGCTACACCTTC CAWSDSYGYTF NA TRBJ1-2 NA TRBV30
TGTGCCACCAGCCGTCTCAAAGTTGGGAATTCACCCCTCCACTTT CATSRLKVGNSPLHF NA TRBJ1-6 NA TRBV15
TGTGCCAGCTCAATACTAGCGGGAGCGTTCCAAGAGACCCAGTACTTC CASSILAGAFQETQYF TRBD2 TRBJ2-5 NA TRBV18
TGTGCCAGCAGCCAAGGTTCTAGCGGGAGCCGGAATACGCAGTATTTT CASSQGSSGSRNTQYF TRBD2 TRBJ2-3 NA TRBV3-1
TGTGCCAGCAGCCAAGATTTGGTCTCTGGAAACACCATATATTTT CASSQDLVSGNTIYF NA TRBJ1-3 NA TRBV4-2
TGTGCCAGCAGGGCAGGGGGCGCGAGCACTGAAGCTTTCTTT CASRAGGASTEAFF TRBD1 TRBJ1-1 once TRBV28
TGTGCCACCAGCAGAGAAGGGGAACGGGAAAAACTGTTTTTT CATSREGEREKLFF NA TRBJ1-4 once TRBV15
TGTGCCTGGAGCGCCACAGGCTACGAGCAGTACTTC CAWSATGYEQYF NA TRBJ2-7 NA TRBV30
TGTGCCAGCAGCTTAATCAGTCCCGCAGATACGCAGTATTTT CASSLISPADTQYF NA TRBJ2-3 NA TRBV5-4
TGCAGCGTTCTACTACCGAGGAGCTCTGGGGCCAACGTCCTGACTTTC CSVLLPRSSGANVLTF NA TRBJ2-6 NA TRBV29-1
TGTGCCAGCAGCGTAGACGGGCTATCCTACGAGCAGTACTTC CASSVDGLSYEQYF NA TRBJ2-7 NA TRBV9
TGTGCCAGCAGTTCTCCGGGGGGATCCGGGGCCTACGAGCAGTACTTC CASSSPGGSGAYEQYF TRBD2 TRBJ2-7 NA TRBV6-2/TRBV6-3
TGCAGTGCTGAGCCAGGGGGCATAAACACTGAAGCTTTCTTT CSAEPGGINTEAFF TRBD1 TRBJ1-1 NA TRBV20-1
TGTGCCACCAGCGTAAGGAGGACCGACGGCTACACCTTC CATSVRRTDGYTF NA TRBJ1-2 NA TRBV15
TGTGCCACCAGTGAGCCCACGGGGGTGGAGACCCAGTACTTC CATSEPTGVETQYF NA TRBJ2-5 once TRBV24-1
TGCGCCAGCAGCCAGGAGCCCAGTCCCCATGAGCAGTTCTTC CASSQEPSPHEQFF NA TRBJ2-1 NA TRBV4-3
TGTGCCAGCAGCTTCGGACTAGCGGGAGGAGATACGCAGTATTTT CASSFGLAGGDTQYF TRBD2 TRBJ2-3 NA TRBV7-2
TGCAGTGCTAGAGATGGGTTCTTACAAGCCGGGACTAGCGGGAGGCGCCAAGAGACCCAGTACTTC CSARDGFLQAGTSGRRQETQYF TRBD2 TRBJ2-5 NA TRBV20-1
TGTGCCACCAGCAGGGGGGGGATAGCCGGGGGCACTGAAGCTTTCTTT CATSRGGIAGGTEAFF NA TRBJ1-1 NA TRBV15
TGTGCCAGCAGCTTTCAAGCCCATAACTACGAGCAGTACTTC CASSFQAHNYEQYF NA TRBJ2-7 NA TRBV7-2
TGCAGTGCTAGAAGGGACAGGGGTCGCACCGATGAGCAGTTCTTC CSARRDRGRTDEQFF TRBD1 TRBJ2-1 NA TRBV20-1
TGTGCCAGCAGCCGCGGGACAGGGGTTTGGGGCTACACCTTC CASSRGTGVWGYTF TRBD1 TRBJ1-2 NA TRBV28
TGTGCCAGTAGTACTAGCGGGAGTACGCCTCGCACAGATACGCAGTATTTT CASSTSGSTPRTDTQYF TRBD2 TRBJ2-3 NA TRBV19
TGCAGTGCTAGTGGCAGCGTGACGAACAATGAGCAGTTCTTC CSASGSVTNNEQFF NA TRBJ2-1 NA TRBV20-1
TGCAGTGCTACTAGCGCCCAAGCGGAGACCCAGTACTTC CSATSAQAETQYF NA TRBJ2-5 NA TRBV20-1
TGCAGCGTTGAGGGTCCCTGGGGTATGGGCACAGATACGCAGTATTTT CSVEGPWGMGTDTQYF NA TRBJ2-3 NA TRBV29-1
TGTGCCAGCAGCTTGTCGAGGTCCACCTTC CASSLSRSTF NA TRBJ1-2 NA TRBV21-1
TGTGCCAGCAGGAGACTAGCGGCTGCCTACGAGCAGTACTTC CASRRLAAAYEQYF TRBD2 TRBJ2-7 NA TRBV2
TGCAGCGTTGAAGTCTTCGACACCATATATTTT CSVEVFDTIYF NA TRBJ1-3 NA TRBV29-1
TGTGCCAGCAGCTTGGGGCAGATTGTTTATGGCTACACCTTC CASSLGQIVYGYTF NA TRBJ1-2 NA TRBV5-6
TGTGCCAGCAGCCAAGGGACTATGGCTACCCAGTACTTC CASSQGTMATQYF NA TRBJ2-5 NA TRBV14
TGCGCCAGCAGCCAAGTTTATGGGAGACGCGAAGAGACCCAGTACTTC CASSQVYGRREETQYF NA TRBJ2-5 NA TRBV4-1
TGTGCCAGCAGCCGGAGGGGCAGTGGCTATGGCTACACCTTC CASSRRGSGYGYTF NA TRBJ1-2 NA TRBV4-2
TGTGCCAGCAGTTACCGGAGGACAGTTCAGGATGGCTACACCTTC CASSYRRTVQDGYTF NA TRBJ1-2 once TRBV6-5
TGTGCCAGCAGCCCACGTCGCGGGGGAGCGCAGTATTTT CASSPRRGGAQYF TRBD2 TRBJ2-3 NA TRBV7-8
TGCAGTGCTCAGGACCCTTACTATGGCTACACCTTC CSAQDPYYGYTF NA TRBJ1-2 NA TRBV20-1